The 9 T cell receptor beta chains given below trace back to one sample, sequenced in a study of T cell repertoires in ileal Crohn's disease. The method was immunoSEQ multiplex PCR; TCRdb's version includes in-frame clones alone and lacks a portion of them. Found here are about 60,000 clones, 85% to 90% of them singletons; the top ten hold around 2%. Sample time point: neoterminal ileum biopsy at postoperative endoscopy, about 6 months after surgery. Specimen: ileal tissue. The receptors originated from an adult with Crohn's disease.

V is TRBV6-1 and J is TRBJ1-1; 8 bases are shared with TRBD1. Germline lookup yields CDR1 MNHNS and CDR2 SASEGT. This CDR3 region has 14 residues. Trimming at V came to 6 bases and at J to 2 bases, leaving 5 bases not matched to a gene. The CDR3 sequence is CASRNDRGNTEAFF. Written as DNA, the CDR3 is TGTGCCAGCAGAAATGACAGGGGAAACACTGAAGCTTTCTTT.

The chain links TRBV10-3 to TRBJ1-1; D is possibly TRBD1 (6 bases). The CDR3 extends over 13 amino acids. V gave up 7 bases and J gave up 2 bases, with 11 bases separating them. Per germline, CDR1 ENHRY and CDR2 SYGVKD. CDR3 in DNA: TGTGCCATCAAGGACAGCCTCAACACTGAAGCTTTCTTT. Protein: CAIKDSLNTEAFF.

This clone came up a few times. In DNA, the CDR3 is TGTGCCAGCAGCCAATACAATGAGCAGTTCTTC. It is translated as CASSQYNEQFF. V usage is TRBV11-3 and J usage is TRBJ2-1; D uncertain. Trimming left V 5 bases short and J 4 bases short, with 3 bases between. The germline V gene encodes CDR1 SGHNT and CDR2 YENEEA. The CDR3 spans 11 residues. The full variable domain, in which reference TRBV11-3 and TRBJ2-1 provide the parts outside the CDR3, is EAGVVQSPRYKIIEKKQPVAFWCNPISGHNTLYWYLQNLGQGPELLIRYENEEAVDDSQLPKDRFSAERLKGVDSTLKIQPAELGDSAVYLCASSQYNEQFFGPGTRLTVL.

In the case of this clone: An end of the junction differs from the germline gene, which may be a read error. This chain joins TRBV19 and TRBJ2-1, with unresolved D. Germline assignment: CDR1 LNHDA and CDR2 SQIVND (reference sequence). The CDR3 sequence is 14 residues long. The CDR3: CASSINSQSQRWVF. DNA of the CDR3: TGTGCCAGTAGTATAAACTCTCAGAGCCAGAGGTGGGTCTTC.

The chain employs TRBV6-1 and TRBJ1-1; TRBD1 might be the D (6 bases). The germline V and J ends were trimmed by 6 bases and 3 bases, with 17 bases remaining between them. The germline V gene encodes CDR1 MNHNS and CDR2 SASEGT. The CDR3 runs to 15 residues. The CDR3 region is CASRNSQGMYTEAFF. CDR3 in DNA: TGTGCCAGCAGGAACAGTCAGGGGATGTACACTGAAGCTTTCTTT.

This clone was seen once. The chain employs TRBV29-1 and TRBJ1-3, with 9 bases matching TRBD1. Per the germline V gene, CDR1 is SQVTM and CDR2 is ANQGSEA. The ends lost 4 bases at V and 1 base at J; junction bases unmatched: 2. The CDR3 loop spans 14 amino acids. The CDR3 loop is CSVADRGSGNTIYF. The CDR3 nucleotides read TGCAGCGTTGCCGACAGGGGGTCTGGAAACACCATATATTTT.

The genes are TRBV7-9 and TRBJ1-5; D perhaps matches TRBD1 (6 bases). V was pared by 5 bases and J by 4 bases, with 15 bases between. The CDR3 is 15 amino acids. Looked up from germline, CDR1 is SEHNR and CDR2 is FQNEAQ (reference sequence). CDR3 amino acids: CASSPVGDRNQPQHF. CDR3 in DNA: TGTGCCAGCAGCCCTGTAGGAGACAGGAATCAGCCCCAGCATTTT.

The rearrangement uses TRBV27 and TRBJ1-2, with no clear D. V was pared by 4 bases and J by 7 bases, with 19 bases between. Germline CDR1 is MNHEY and CDR2 is SMNVEV (reference sequence). The CDR3 is made up of 15 amino acids. The CDR3 reads CASSSQQKGAAGYTF. As DNA, the CDR3 is TGTGCCAGCAGTTCCCAACAGAAGGGAGCTGCTGGCTACACCTTC.

The chain has TRBV10-2 and TRBJ1-2, with D uncertain. In germline, CDR1 is WSHSY, CDR2 SAAADI. Trimming cost V 8 bases and J 8 bases, with 12 bases left between them. This CDR3 contains 11 residues. The CDR3 DNA reads TGCGCCAGCCTTACTCTCGGGGGCTACACCTTC. As protein: CASLTLGGYTF.